This TCR beta chain came from a study of CD8 T cells in Susac syndrome. Study-wide background: Within the sequenced group of Susac syndrome patients, roughly 6 showed active disease and eight were in remission. Study-wide results and limits: As acknowledged by the study, its TCR sequencing and HLA analysis included a relatively small number of individuals.

A remark on this clonotype: Its antigen is undetermined.

RNA totalling roughly 0.45 to 1 ug underwent reverse transcription with random hexamers. TCRdb re-called the immunoSEQ multiplex PCR reads through MiXCR, storing one row per CDR3 protein. This sample has about 84,000 distinct CDR3 sequences, with roughly 96% found just once. Sequencing of TCR beta, carried out with a high-throughput approach, was applied to CD8+ and CD4+ T cells from the blood. The sequence was obtained from a human donor with Susac syndrome. The source material was CD8+ T cells from PBMCs.

CDR3 residues: CASSQGPHRTDTQYF. DNA for the CDR3: TGTGCCAGCAGCCAGGGACCACACCGCACAGATACGCAGTATTTT. The chain carries TRBV27 and TRBJ2-3; D possibly matches TRBD1 or TRBD2 (5 bases each). Germline V lookup: CDR1 MNHEY, CDR2 SMNVEV (reference sequence). The CDR3 loop spans 15 amino acids. V gave up 6 bases and J gave up 1 base, with 14 bases separating them.